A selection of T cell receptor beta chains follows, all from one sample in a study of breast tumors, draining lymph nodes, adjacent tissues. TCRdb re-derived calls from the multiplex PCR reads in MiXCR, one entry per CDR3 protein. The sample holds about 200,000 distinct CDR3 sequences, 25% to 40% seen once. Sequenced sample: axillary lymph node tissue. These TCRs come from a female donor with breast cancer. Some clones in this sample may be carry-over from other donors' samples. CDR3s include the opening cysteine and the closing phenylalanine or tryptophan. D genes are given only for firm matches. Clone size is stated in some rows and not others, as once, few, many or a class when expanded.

cdr3_aa: CSARPPPSRGGAYNEQFF
cdr3_nt: TGCAGTGCTAGACCCCCACCCTCCCGGGGGGGCGCCTACAATGAGCAGTTCTTC
v_call: TRBV20-1
clone_size: many
cdr3_length: 18
j_call: TRBJ2-1
d_call: TRBD2

cdr3_aa: CSARDGQGMNTEAFF
cdr3_nt: TGCAGTGCTAGAGATGGGCAGGGAATGAACACTGAAGCTTTCTTT
v_call: TRBV20-1
clone_size: NA
cdr3_length: 15
j_call: TRBJ1-1
d_call: NA

cdr3_aa: CASSLEGQTSSGANVLTF
cdr3_nt: TGCGCCAGCAGCTTGGAAGGGCAGACGAGCTCTGGGGCCAACGTCCTGACTTTC
v_call: TRBV5-1
clone_size: NA
cdr3_length: 18
j_call: TRBJ2-6
d_call: NA

cdr3_aa: CASSGQGISYEQYF
cdr3_nt: TGTGCCAGTTCAGGACAGGGTATCTCCTACGAGCAGTACTTC
v_call: TRBV19
clone_size: many
cdr3_length: 14
j_call: TRBJ2-7
d_call: TRBD1

cdr3_aa: CASSESGRAWETQHF
cdr3_nt: TGTGCCAGCAGCGAGAGCGGGAGGGCCTGGGAGACCCAGCACTTC
v_call: TRBV7-2
clone_size: many
cdr3_length: 15
j_call: TRBJ2-5
d_call: TRBD2

cdr3_aa: CASSVGGHLGNTIYF
cdr3_nt: TGTGCCAGCAGCGTAGGGGGACACCTTGGAAACACCATATATTTT
v_call: TRBV9
clone_size: many
cdr3_length: 15
j_call: TRBJ1-3
d_call: NA

cdr3_aa: CASSFQRGQETQYF
cdr3_nt: TGTGCCAGCAGCTTTCAGCGGGGCCAAGAGACCCAGTACTTC
v_call: TRBV7-2
clone_size: many
cdr3_length: 14
j_call: TRBJ2-5
d_call: TRBD2

cdr3_aa: CASSPKGPTGGPFSGLNTEAFF
cdr3_nt: TGTGCCAGCAGCCCCAAGGGGCCGACAGGGGGGCCTTTCTCGGGCTTGAACACTGAAGCTTTCTTT
v_call: TRBV7-8
clone_size: NA
cdr3_length: 22
j_call: TRBJ1-1
d_call: TRBD1

cdr3_aa: CASSLDPGESPLHF
cdr3_nt: TGTGCCAGCAGCTTAGATCCAGGGGAATCACCCCTCCACTTT
v_call: TRBV11-2
clone_size: NA
cdr3_length: 14
j_call: TRBJ1-6
d_call: NA

cdr3_aa: CASSVSRTSVSTDTQYF
cdr3_nt: TGTGCCAGCAGCGTTTCCAGGACTAGCGTAAGCACAGATACGCAGTATTTT
v_call: TRBV9
clone_size: many
cdr3_length: 17
j_call: TRBJ2-3
d_call: TRBD2

cdr3_aa: CASSSQTVQETQYF
cdr3_nt: TGTGCCAGTAGTTCGCAGACAGTTCAAGAGACCCAGTACTTC
v_call: TRBV19
clone_size: many
cdr3_length: 14
j_call: TRBJ2-5
d_call: NA

cdr3_aa: CATSRSRDSPLHF
cdr3_nt: TGTGCCACTTCCCGGTCTAGGGATTCACCCCTCCACTTT
v_call: TRBV15
clone_size: NA
cdr3_length: 13
j_call: TRBJ1-6
d_call: NA

cdr3_aa: CASSQRHLTIYF
cdr3_nt: TGTGCCAGCAGCCAACGACACCTCACCATATATTTT
v_call: TRBV3-1
clone_size: many
cdr3_length: 12
j_call: TRBJ1-3
d_call: NA

cdr3_aa: CSVEGASTDTQYF
cdr3_nt: TGCAGCGTTGAGGGGGCTAGCACAGATACGCAGTATTTT
v_call: TRBV29-1
clone_size: NA
cdr3_length: 13
j_call: TRBJ2-3
d_call: NA

cdr3_aa: CASSPAGGAAGYTFGSGTYEQYF
cdr3_nt: NA
v_call: TRBV12-3/TRBV12-4
clone_size: NA
cdr3_length: 23
j_call: TRBJ2-7
d_call: NA

cdr3_aa: CASSLQAGRSTDTQYF
cdr3_nt: TGCGCCAGCAGCTTGCAAGCGGGACGAAGCACAGATACGCAGTATTTT
v_call: TRBV5-1
clone_size: many
cdr3_length: 16
j_call: TRBJ2-3
d_call: TRBD2

cdr3_aa: CASSQGRAVAGKEQYF
cdr3_nt: TGTGCCAGCAGCCAAGGACGGGCGGTAGCGGGAAAGGAGCAGTACTTC
v_call: TRBV3-1
clone_size: few
cdr3_length: 16
j_call: TRBJ2-7
d_call: TRBD2

cdr3_aa: CSARRGLSVTGANVLTF
cdr3_nt: TGCAGTGCTAGAAGGGGACTATCCGTCACCGGGGCCAACGTCCTGACTTTC
v_call: TRBV20-1
clone_size: NA
cdr3_length: 17
j_call: TRBJ2-6
d_call: TRBD2

cdr3_aa: CASSEGVGFNEQFF
cdr3_nt: TGTGCCAGCAGTGAGGGGGTAGGTTTCAATGAGCAGTTCTTC
v_call: TRBV2
clone_size: many
cdr3_length: 14
j_call: TRBJ2-1
d_call: NA

cdr3_aa: CASSMGSTGEKLFF
cdr3_nt: TGTGCCAGTAGTATGGGTAGCACCGGAGAAAAACTGTTTTTT
v_call: TRBV19
clone_size: many
cdr3_length: 14
j_call: TRBJ1-4
d_call: NA

cdr3_aa: CASSSRSGSGTEAFF
cdr3_nt: TGTGCCAGCAGCTCCCGTTCGGGGAGTGGCACTGAAGCTTTCTTT
v_call: TRBV11-2
clone_size: NA
cdr3_length: 15
j_call: TRBJ1-1
d_call: NA

cdr3_aa: CASSAAEGDTQYF
cdr3_nt: TGTGCCAGCTCAGCCGCCGAGGGAGATACGCAGTATTTT
v_call: TRBV18
clone_size: NA
cdr3_length: 13
j_call: TRBJ2-3
d_call: NA

cdr3_aa: CAAGGDNEQFF
cdr3_nt: TGTGCAGCGGGGGGGGACAATGAGCAGTTCTTC
v_call: TRBV19
clone_size: many
cdr3_length: 11
j_call: TRBJ2-1
d_call: TRBD2

cdr3_aa: CASSLEGGEVPYSNQPQHF
cdr3_nt: TGTGCCAGCAGCTTAGAAGGGGGGGAGGTTCCTTATAGCAATCAGCCCCAGCATTTT
v_call: TRBV7-9
clone_size: NA
cdr3_length: 19
j_call: TRBJ1-5
d_call: NA

cdr3_aa: CASSQEYRGPQETQYF
cdr3_nt: TGCGCCAGCAGCCAGGAATACAGGGGTCCCCAAGAGACCCAGTACTTC
v_call: TRBV4-1
clone_size: many
cdr3_length: 16
j_call: TRBJ2-5
d_call: TRBD1

cdr3_aa: CASSSRDRGKGVGSYNSPLHF
cdr3_nt: TGTGCCAGTAGTTCCCGGGACAGGGGAAAGGGGGTAGGCTCCTATAATTCACCCCTCCACTTT
v_call: TRBV19
clone_size: once
cdr3_length: 21
j_call: TRBJ1-6
d_call: TRBD1

cdr3_aa: CASSQDRWGVGYAGGYTF
cdr3_nt: TGTGCCAGCAGCCAAGACAGGTGGGGTGTGGGATACGCAGGTGGCTACACCTTC
v_call: TRBV7-2
clone_size: once
cdr3_length: 18
j_call: TRBJ1-2
d_call: NA

cdr3_aa: CASSIDSRETQYF
cdr3_nt: TGTGCCAGCAGTATCGACAGTAGAGAGACCCAGTACTTC
v_call: TRBV6-2/TRBV6-3
clone_size: many
cdr3_length: 13
j_call: TRBJ2-5
d_call: NA

cdr3_aa: CASSLGWGATDTQYF
cdr3_nt: TGTGCCAGCAGCTTAGGTTGGGGGGCAACAGATACGCAGTATTTT
v_call: TRBV11-3
clone_size: many
cdr3_length: 15
j_call: TRBJ2-3
d_call: NA

cdr3_aa: CSARDPDRRGTEAFF
cdr3_nt: TGCAGTGCTAGAGATCCAGACAGGAGGGGTACTGAAGCTTTCTTT
v_call: TRBV20-1
clone_size: NA
cdr3_length: 15
j_call: TRBJ1-1
d_call: NA

cdr3_aa: CSAELLRHSKETQYF
cdr3_nt: TGCAGTGCCGAGCTTTTGCGGCACAGCAAAGAGACCCAGTACTTC
v_call: TRBV20-1
clone_size: many
cdr3_length: 15
j_call: TRBJ2-5
d_call: NA

cdr3_aa: CASTKPPGYEQYF
cdr3_nt: TGTGCCAGCACAAAGCCCCCTGGTTACGAGCAGTACTTC
v_call: TRBV5-5
clone_size: many
cdr3_length: 13
j_call: TRBJ2-7
d_call: NA

cdr3_aa: CASSAEGVNPSTDTQYF
cdr3_nt: TGTGCCAGCAGCGCTGAGGGGGTCAATCCGTCCACAGATACGCAGTATTTT
v_call: TRBV9
clone_size: NA
cdr3_length: 17
j_call: TRBJ2-3
d_call: NA

cdr3_aa: CASNPGTWGNYGYTF
cdr3_nt: TGTGCCAGCAACCCCGGGACCTGGGGTAACTATGGCTACACCTTC
v_call: TRBV6-2/TRBV6-3
clone_size: NA
cdr3_length: 15
j_call: TRBJ1-2
d_call: NA

cdr3_aa: CAISDGRMNTEAFF
cdr3_nt: TGTGCCATCAGTGATGGCAGGATGAACACTGAAGCTTTCTTT
v_call: TRBV10-3
clone_size: NA
cdr3_length: 14
j_call: TRBJ1-1
d_call: NA

cdr3_aa: CAISEPGQAYNEQFF
cdr3_nt: TGTGCCATCAGTGAGCCGGGACAGGCCTACAATGAGCAGTTCTTC
v_call: TRBV10-3
clone_size: many
cdr3_length: 15
j_call: TRBJ2-1
d_call: TRBD1

cdr3_aa: CSAYSLDRQGSNQPQHF
cdr3_nt: TGCAGTGCTTACTCCTTGGATCGACAGGGCTCAAATCAGCCCCAGCATTTT
v_call: TRBV20-1
clone_size: many
cdr3_length: 17
j_call: TRBJ1-5
d_call: TRBD1

cdr3_aa: CSARDRKGAYGYTF
cdr3_nt: TGCAGTGCTAGAGATCGAAAGGGAGCCTATGGCTACACCTTC
v_call: TRBV20-1
clone_size: NA
cdr3_length: 14
j_call: TRBJ1-2
d_call: NA

cdr3_aa: CASSNVQGAGETQYF
cdr3_nt: TGTGCCAGCAGCAACGTTCAGGGGGCGGGGGAGACCCAGTACTTC
v_call: TRBV6-6
clone_size: many
cdr3_length: 15
j_call: TRBJ2-5
d_call: TRBD1

cdr3_aa: CASSLAGGMEETQYF
cdr3_nt: TGTGCTAGCAGCTTAGCCGGGGGGATGGAAGAGACCCAGTACTTC
v_call: TRBV7-7
clone_size: many
cdr3_length: 15
j_call: TRBJ2-5
d_call: TRBD2

cdr3_aa: CASSIRQRGSVNTEAFF
cdr3_nt: TGTGCCAGTAGTATACGGCAGAGGGGGTCTGTTAACACTGAAGCTTTCTTT
v_call: TRBV19
clone_size: NA
cdr3_length: 17
j_call: TRBJ1-1
d_call: NA

cdr3_aa: CSARNLAGHNEQFF
cdr3_nt: TGCAGTGCTAGAAATCTCGCGGGGCACAATGAGCAGTTCTTC
v_call: TRBV20-1
clone_size: many
cdr3_length: 14
j_call: TRBJ2-1
d_call: NA

cdr3_aa: CATSRDSKPTGDTIYF
cdr3_nt: TGTGCCACCAGCAGAGATAGCAAACCGACCGGAGACACCATATATTTT
v_call: TRBV15
clone_size: many
cdr3_length: 16
j_call: TRBJ1-3
d_call: NA

cdr3_aa: CATGGSGRRGDETQYF
cdr3_nt: TGTGCCACCGGGGGTAGCGGGAGGAGGGGGGACGAGACCCAGTACTTC
v_call: TRBV27
clone_size: few
cdr3_length: 16
j_call: TRBJ2-5
d_call: TRBD2

cdr3_aa: CASSLGPTSGNTIYF
cdr3_nt: TGTGCCAGCAGCCTCGGGCCTACCTCTGGAAACACCATATATTTT
v_call: TRBV5-5
clone_size: many
cdr3_length: 15
j_call: TRBJ1-3
d_call: NA

cdr3_aa: CASSVRTGRTDTQYF
cdr3_nt: TGTGCCAGCAGTGTCAGGACAGGGAGGACAGATACGCAGTATTTT
v_call: TRBV6-1
clone_size: NA
cdr3_length: 15
j_call: TRBJ2-3
d_call: TRBD1

cdr3_aa: CASSAGLAGDTQYF
cdr3_nt: TGTGCCAGCAGTGCGGGGCTAGCGGGAGATACGCAGTATTTT
v_call: TRBV7-9
clone_size: NA
cdr3_length: 14
j_call: TRBJ2-3
d_call: TRBD2

cdr3_aa: CASSPPRDRLYSGANVLTF
cdr3_nt: TGTGCCAGCAGTCCCCCCCGGGACAGGCTATATTCTGGGGCCAACGTCCTGACTTTC
v_call: TRBV28
clone_size: many
cdr3_length: 19
j_call: TRBJ2-6
d_call: TRBD1

cdr3_aa: CATSRGQGASYNEQFF
cdr3_nt: TGTGCCACCAGCAGAGGCCAGGGGGCCTCCTACAATGAGCAGTTCTTC
v_call: TRBV15
clone_size: many
cdr3_length: 16
j_call: TRBJ2-1
d_call: TRBD1

cdr3_aa: CASSGAGGPVGTDTQYF
cdr3_nt: TGTGCCAGCAGCGGCGCTGGGGGGCCCGTTGGCACAGATACGCAGTATTTT
v_call: TRBV9
clone_size: many
cdr3_length: 17
j_call: TRBJ2-3
d_call: NA

cdr3_aa: CASREGLAGDNEQFF
cdr3_nt: TGTGCCAGCAGGGAGGGGCTAGCGGGAGACAATGAGCAGTTCTTC
v_call: TRBV12-3/TRBV12-4
clone_size: many
cdr3_length: 15
j_call: TRBJ2-1
d_call: TRBD2

cdr3_aa: CASSASGSNIQYF
cdr3_nt: TGTGCCAGTAGTGCTAGCGGGAGCAACATTCAGTACTTC
v_call: TRBV19
clone_size: few
cdr3_length: 13
j_call: TRBJ2-4
d_call: TRBD2

cdr3_aa: CASSLDLGGSTQETQYF
cdr3_nt: TGTGCCAGCAGCTTAGATCTAGGCGGTTCCACCCAAGAGACCCAGTACTTC
v_call: TRBV11-2
clone_size: many
cdr3_length: 17
j_call: TRBJ2-5
d_call: NA

cdr3_aa: CASSLVDGGAEQFF
cdr3_nt: TGCGCCAGCAGCTTGGTGGACGGCGGCGCTGAGCAGTTCTTC
v_call: TRBV5-1
clone_size: many
cdr3_length: 14
j_call: TRBJ2-1
d_call: NA

cdr3_aa: CASSPEGSPGYGYTF
cdr3_nt: TGTGCCAGCTCACCAGAGGGCAGTCCGGGCTATGGCTACACCTTC
v_call: TRBV18
clone_size: many
cdr3_length: 15
j_call: TRBJ1-2
d_call: NA

cdr3_aa: CASSGATRQRPDTQYF
cdr3_nt: TGTGCCAGCAGTGGAGCGACCCGCCAAAGGCCAGATACGCAGTATTTC
v_call: TRBV2
clone_size: NA
cdr3_length: 16
j_call: TRBJ2-3
d_call: NA

cdr3_aa: CASSLEGKSPLHF
cdr3_nt: TGCGCCAGCAGCCTGGAGGGGAAATCACCCCTCCACTTT
v_call: TRBV5-1
clone_size: many
cdr3_length: 13
j_call: TRBJ1-6
d_call: NA

cdr3_aa: CASSSLGADYGYTF
cdr3_nt: TGTGCCAGCAGCTCGCTGGGGGCGGACTATGGCTACACCTTC
v_call: TRBV11-3
clone_size: many
cdr3_length: 14
j_call: TRBJ1-2
d_call: NA

cdr3_aa: CASSWDLTDTQYF
cdr3_nt: TGCGCCAGCAGCTGGGACTTAACAGATACGCAGTATTTT
v_call: TRBV5-1
clone_size: many
cdr3_length: 13
j_call: TRBJ2-3
d_call: NA